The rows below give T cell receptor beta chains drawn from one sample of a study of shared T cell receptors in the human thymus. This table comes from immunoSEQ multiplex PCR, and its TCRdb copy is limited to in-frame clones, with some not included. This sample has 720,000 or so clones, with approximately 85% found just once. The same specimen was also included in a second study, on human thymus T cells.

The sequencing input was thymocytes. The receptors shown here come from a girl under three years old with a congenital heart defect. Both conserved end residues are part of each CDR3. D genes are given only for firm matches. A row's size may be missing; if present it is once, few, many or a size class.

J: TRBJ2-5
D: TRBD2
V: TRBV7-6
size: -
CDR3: CASSCRVGGGNMKTQYF
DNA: TGTGCCAGCAGCTGTAGGGTTGGCGGGGGGAATATGAAGACCCAGTACTTC

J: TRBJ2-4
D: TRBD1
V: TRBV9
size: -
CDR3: CASSASGAGGVNIQYF
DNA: TGTGCCAGCAGCGCCTCCGGGGCAGGGGGCGTGAACATTCAGTACTTC

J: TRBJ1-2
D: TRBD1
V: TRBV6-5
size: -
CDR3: CASSYPDRGPPYGYTF
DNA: TGTGCCAGCAGTTACCCCGACAGGGGGCCTCCCTATGGCTACACCTTC

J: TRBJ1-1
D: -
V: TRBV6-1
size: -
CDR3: CASSHLDSLNTEAFF
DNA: TGTGCCAGCAGCCATTTGGACAGTTTGAACACTGAAGCTTTCTTT

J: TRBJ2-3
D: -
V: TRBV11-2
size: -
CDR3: CASSLLSDTQYF
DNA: TGTGCCAGCAGCTTATTATCGGATACGCAGTATTTT

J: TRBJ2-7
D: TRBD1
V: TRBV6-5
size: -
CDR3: CASSYDRVGSYEQYF
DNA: TGTGCCAGCAGTTACGACAGGGTGGGGAGCTACGAGCAGTACTTC

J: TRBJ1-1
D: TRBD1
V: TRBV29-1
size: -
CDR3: CSVLPDRAPSRHPQMNTEAFF
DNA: TGCAGCGTATTACCAGACAGGGCTCCCTCGAGGCATCCCCAAATGAACACTGAAGCTTTCTTT

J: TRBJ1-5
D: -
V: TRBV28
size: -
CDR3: CASSFTGWWDQPQHF
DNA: TGTGCCAGCAGTTTTACGGGATGGTGGGATCAGCCCCAGCATTTT

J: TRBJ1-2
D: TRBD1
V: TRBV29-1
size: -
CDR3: CSVEEIRDRGRRDGYTF
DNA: TGCAGCGTTGAAGAAATCCGGGACAGGGGGCGAAGGGATGGCTACACCTTC

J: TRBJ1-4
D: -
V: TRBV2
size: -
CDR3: CASSVQGQGEKLFF
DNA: TGTGCCAGCAGTGTACAGGGCCAAGGAGAAAAACTGTTTTTT

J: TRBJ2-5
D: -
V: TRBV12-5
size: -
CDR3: CASGLAGQATQETQYF
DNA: TGTGCTAGTGGTCTTGCCGGCCAGGCAACACAAGAGACCCAGTACTTC

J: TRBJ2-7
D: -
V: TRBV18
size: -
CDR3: CASSPPSVAGGEAYEQYF
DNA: TGTGCCAGCTCACCACCGAGTGTAGCAGGCGGGGAGGCCTACGAGCAGTACTTC

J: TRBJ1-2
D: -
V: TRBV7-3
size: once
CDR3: CASSPGGPSGYTF
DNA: TGTGCCAGCTCCCCGGGGGGACCGAGTGGCTACACCTTC

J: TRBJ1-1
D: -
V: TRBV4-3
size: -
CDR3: CASSQHLTGMNTEAFF
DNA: TGCGCCAGCAGCCAACACCTGACTGGCATGAACACTGAAGCTTTCTTT

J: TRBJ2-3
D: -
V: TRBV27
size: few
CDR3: CASDTSRRGKGTDTQYF
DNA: TGTGCCAGTGACACCTCACGTCGTGGAAAAGGCACAGATACGCAGTATTTT

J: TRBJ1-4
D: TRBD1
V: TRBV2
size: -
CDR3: CASSGRQGRRTNEKLFF
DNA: TGTGCCAGCAGTGGGCGACAGGGTAGGCGCACTAATGAAAAACTGTTTTTT

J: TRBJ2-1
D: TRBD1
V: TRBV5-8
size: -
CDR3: CASSETGGYNEQFF
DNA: TGTGCCAGCAGCGAAACAGGGGGATACAATGAGCAGTTCTTC

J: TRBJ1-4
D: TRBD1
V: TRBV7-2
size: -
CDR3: CASSLKEGPGGEKLFF
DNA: TGTGCCAGCAGCTTAAAAGAGGGTCCAGGGGGGGAAAAACTGTTTTTT

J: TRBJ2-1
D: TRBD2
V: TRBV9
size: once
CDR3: CASSVESGGRPPNNEQFF
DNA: TGTGCCAGCAGCGTAGAGAGCGGGGGCCGTCCCCCTAACAATGAGCAGTTCTTC

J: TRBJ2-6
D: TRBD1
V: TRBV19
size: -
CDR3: CASSIRQGRLSGANVLTF
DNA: TGTGCCAGTAGTATCCGACAGGGGCGCCTCTCTGGGGCCAACGTCCTGACTTTC

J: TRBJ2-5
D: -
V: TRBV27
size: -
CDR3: CASSFLTGTAVETQYF
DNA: TGTGCCAGCAGTTTCCTGACAGGGACTGCGGTTGAGACCCAGTACTTC

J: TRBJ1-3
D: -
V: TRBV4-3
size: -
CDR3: CASSPGDGAMSSGNTIYF
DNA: TGCGCCAGCAGCCCGGGGGACGGGGCTATGAGCTCTGGAAACACCATATATTTT

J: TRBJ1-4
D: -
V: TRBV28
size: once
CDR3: CASSFTNATNEKLFF
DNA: TGTGCCAGCAGTTTTACAAATGCAACTAATGAAAAACTGTTTTTT

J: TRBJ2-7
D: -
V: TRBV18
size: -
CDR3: CASSHSGTSSYEQYF
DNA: TGTGCCAGCTCACACTCCGGGACAAGCTCCTACGAGCAGTACTTC

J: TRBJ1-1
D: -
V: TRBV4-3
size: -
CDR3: CASSQDSRNTEAFF
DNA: TGCGCCAGCAGCCAAGATAGTCGGAACACTGAAGCTTTCTTT

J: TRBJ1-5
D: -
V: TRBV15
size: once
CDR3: CATSRDGAGPIQPQHF
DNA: TGTGCCACCAGCAGAGATGGGGCAGGCCCTATCCAGCCCCAGCATTTT

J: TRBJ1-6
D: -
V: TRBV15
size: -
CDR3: CATSKQVPGWGNSPLHF
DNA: TGTGCCACCAGCAAACAGGTCCCCGGTTGGGGTAATTCACCCCTCCACTTT

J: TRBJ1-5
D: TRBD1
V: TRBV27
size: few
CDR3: CASSLNRDRVGNQPQHF
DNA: TGTGCCAGCAGTTTAAACCGGGACAGGGTTGGCAATCAGCCCCAGCATTTT

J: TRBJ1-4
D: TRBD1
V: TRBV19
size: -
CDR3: CASSIRDRVATNEKLFF
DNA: TGTGCCAGTAGTATTCGGGACAGAGTAGCAACTAATGAAAAACTGTTTTTT

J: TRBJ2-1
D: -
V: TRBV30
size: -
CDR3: CAWSFGSSPYNEQFF
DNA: TGTGCCTGGAGTTTCGGTAGCTCCCCCTACAATGAGCAGTTCTTC

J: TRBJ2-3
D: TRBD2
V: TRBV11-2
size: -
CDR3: CASSPIKRGGSTDTQYF
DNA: TGTGCCAGCAGCCCGATTAAGCGGGGGGGTAGCACAGATACGCAGTATTTT

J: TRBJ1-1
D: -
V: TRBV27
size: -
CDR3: CASSAQGGIRNTEAFF
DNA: TGTGCCAGCAGTGCGCAGGGCGGGATCAGGAACACTGAAGCTTTCTTT

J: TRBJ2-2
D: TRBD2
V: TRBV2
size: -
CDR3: CASSGRGLAYTGELFF
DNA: TGTGCCAGCAGCGGGAGGGGACTAGCCTACACCGGGGAGCTGTTTTTT

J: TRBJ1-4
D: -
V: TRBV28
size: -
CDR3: CASSLLWEWGKYEKLFF
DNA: TGTGCCAGCAGTTTATTGTGGGAGTGGGGTAAATATGAAAAACTGTTTTTT

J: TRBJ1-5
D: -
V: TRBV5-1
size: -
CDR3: CASSLGYGDQPQHF
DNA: TGCGCCAGCAGCTTGGGGTACGGGGATCAGCCCCAGCATTTT

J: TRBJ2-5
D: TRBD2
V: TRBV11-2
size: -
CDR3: CASSLVGVRGEETQYF
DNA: TGTGCCAGCAGCTTAGTCGGTGTACGGGGGGAAGAGACCCAGTACTTC

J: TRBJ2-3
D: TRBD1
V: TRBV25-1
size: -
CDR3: CASSKTPGGNTDTQYF
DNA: TGTGCCAGCAGTAAGACCCCAGGGGGTAACACAGATACGCAGTATTTT

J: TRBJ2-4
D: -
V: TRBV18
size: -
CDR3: CASSPPFSVNIQYF
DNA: TGTGCCAGCTCACCACCGTTTTCAGTCAACATTCAGTACTTC

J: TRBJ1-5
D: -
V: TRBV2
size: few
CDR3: CASSEYQQAPTVEFTPQHF
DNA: TGTGCCAGCAGTGAGTATCAACAGGCCCCAACAGTTGAGTTTACGCCCCAGCATTTT

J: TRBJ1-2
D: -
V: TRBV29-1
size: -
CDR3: CSVEQANYGYTF
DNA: TGCAGCGTTGAACAGGCCAACTATGGCTACACCTTC

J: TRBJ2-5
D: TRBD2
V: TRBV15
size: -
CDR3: CATSYTRTSFQETQYF
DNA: TGTGCCACCAGCTATACCCGGACTAGCTTTCAAGAGACCCAGTACTTC

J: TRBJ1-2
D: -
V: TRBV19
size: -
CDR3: CASRGGYYGYTF
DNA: TGTGCCAGTAGAGGCGGATACTATGGCTACACCTTC

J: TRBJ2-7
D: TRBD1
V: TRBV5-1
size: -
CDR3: CASSPGQVAYEQYF
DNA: TGCGCCAGCAGCCCAGGACAGGTGGCCTACGAGCAGTACTTC

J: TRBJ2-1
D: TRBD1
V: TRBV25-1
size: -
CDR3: CASSETGSEQFF
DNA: TGTGCCAGCAGTGAGACAGGGAGCGAGCAGTTCTTC